This T cell receptor beta chain came from a study of response to subunit inactivated influenza vaccine. General study results and limits: The study's authors posited that every seasonal influenza vaccination enlists few new T cells.

TCRdb re-called the RT-PCR reads through MiXCR, storing one row per CDR3 protein. The sample has a few hundred thousand distinct CDR3 sequences, roughly 7.9% seen once. This clonotype was seen at least ten times. Its target is unknown. J lost 3 bases, V lost 5 bases, and 7 bases had no gene match. The CDR3 runs to 16 residues. Looked up from germline, CDR1 is SEHNR and CDR2 is FQNEAQ (reference sequence). This chain connects TRBV7-9 to TRBJ1-3; 10 positions agree with TRBD1. The TCR sequence derives from a man aged 45 to 70 who received an inactivated influenza vaccine. The input for sequencing was PBMCs from blood, taken around 25 months after vaccination. This chain's CDR3 is CASSPRQGASGNTIYF. In DNA form, the CDR3 reads TGTGCCAGCAGCCCGCGACAGGGGGCAAGTGGAAACACCATATATTTT.